Listed here are 18 T cell receptor beta chains from one sample, sequenced in a study of OX40 agonist ivuxolimab in advanced cancers. Measured with immunoSEQ multiplex PCR; TCRdb has only the in-frame clones, and not every one. The table lists around 61,000 clones, approximately 84% of them singletons. Sequenced here: CD4+ or CD8+ T cells sorted from blood, sampled in a trial of the OX40 agonist ivuxolimab. These receptors came from an adult with an advanced solid tumor such as melanoma, head and neck, liver or kidney cancer.

The chain combines TRBV4-1 with TRBJ1-5; 7 bases line up with TRBD1. J lost 11 bases, V lost 0 bases, and 16 bases had no gene match. The CDR3 runs 17 residues. In germline, CDR1 is MGHRA, CDR2 YSYEKL. CDR3 loop: CASSQDWGQGVKRAQHF. The CDR3 region has the DNA TGCGCCAGCAGCCAAGACTGGGGGCAGGGGGTTAAAAGGGCCCAGCATTTT.

The CDR3 region has the DNA TGTGCCAGCAGCCTCAGCGGGAGGGCGAGCGAGCAGTACTTC. Amino acid sequence: CASSLSGRASEQYF. The rearrangement links TRBV11-3 to TRBJ2-7, with 10 nucleotides matching TRBD2. After removal of 5 bases from V and 6 bases from J, the junction contained 7 bases not matched to a gene. Germline loops: CDR1 SGHNT, CDR2 YENEEA. This CDR3 is 14 amino acids long.

V is TRBV2 and J is TRBJ1-2; D might be TRBD1 (6 bases). Germline loops: CDR1 SNHLY, CDR2 FYNNEI. V shed 2 bases and J shed 2 bases, with 9 bases lying between them. The CDR3 is 14 residues long. CDR3 in DNA: TGTGCCAGCAGTGAAAAAAGGGGGAACTATGGCTACACCTTC. Encoded protein: CASSEKRGNYGYTF. Full variable domain (rest looked up from reference TRBV2 and TRBJ1-2): EPEVTQTPSHQVTQMGQEVILRCVPISNHLYFYWYRQILGQKVEFLVSFYNNEISEKSEIFDDQFSVERPDGSNFTLKIRSTKLEDSAMYFCASSEKRGNYGYTFGSGTRLTVV.

The V gene is TRBV7-2, the J gene TRBJ1-5; 7 nucleotides match TRBD1. Germline-derived CDR1 and CDR2 are SGHTA and FQGNSA. This CDR3 is 15 amino acids long. Trimming took 0 bases from V and 7 from J; bases not matched to a gene: 6. CDR3 DNA sequence: TGTGCCAGCAGCTTAGCAGGGGGCCTGGGCCAGCCCCAGCATTTT. As protein: CASSLAGGLGQPQHF.

V is TRBV6-5 and J is TRBJ1-1, with TRBD1 as a possible D gene (5 bases). Germline V lookup: CDR1 MNHEY, CDR2 SVGAGI. The V and J ends lost 2 bases and 4 bases respectively, with 5 bases between them. CDR3 length: 12 residues. Here the CDR3 DNA reads TGTGCCAGCAGTTACGGGGCCACTGAAGCTTTCTTT. Amino acids: CASSYGATEAFF.

The rearrangement links TRBV5-1 to TRBJ2-3; tentatively, D is TRBD2 (5 bases). Germline CDR1 and CDR2: SGHRS and YFSETQ. Trimming left V 4 bases short and J 4 bases short, with 16 bases between. This CDR3 is built from 15 residues. CDR3 region: CASSPGRKEADTQYF. The CDR3 nucleotides are TGCGCCAGCAGCCCGGGTCGAAAGGAGGCAGATACGCAGTATTTT.

A single count supports this clone. V usage is TRBV9 and J usage is TRBJ2-7, with TRBD1 matching over 11 bases. Trimming removed 0 bases from V and 6 bases from J; junction bases left unmatched: 8. The CDR3 covers 16 residues. The V gene's germline CDR1 is SGDLS and CDR2 YYNGEE. CDR3 residues: CASSVESRTGGSEQYF. CDR3 coding DNA: TGTGCCAGCAGCGTAGAATCGAGGACAGGGGGCTCCGAGCAGTACTTC.

This rearrangement joins TRBV2 to TRBJ2-7, with D unclear. Germline-derived CDR1 and CDR2 are SNHLY and FYNNEI. V dropped 6 bases and J dropped 3 bases, with 6 bases sitting between them. This CDR3 spans 11 amino acids. CDR3 sequence: CASSSNYEQYF. Here the CDR3 DNA reads TGTGCCAGCAGCTCAAACTACGAGCAGTACTTC. Based on the CDR3 plus reference TRBV2 and TRBJ2-7, the full variable domain is EPEVTQTPSHQVTQMGQEVILRCVPISNHLYFYWYRQILGQKVEFLVSFYNNEISEKSEIFDDQFSVERPDGSNFTLKIRSTKLEDSAMYFCASSSNYEQYFGPGTRLTVT.

The chain carries TRBV19 and TRBJ1-3; D is possibly TRBD1 (6 bases). This CDR3 comprises 14 residues. Trimming pared 5 bases from V and 7 bases from J, leaving 15 bases between. The germline gives CDR1 LNHDA, CDR2 SQIVND (reference sequence). The CDR3 bases are TGTGCCAGTAGTCCCGGAGGGGGGCCGAACACCATATATTTT. Translating gives CASSPGGGPNTIYF.

The gene calls are TRBV19 and TRBJ1-5, with 8 bases fitting TRBD1. From germline, CDR1 is LNHDA and CDR2 SQIVND (reference sequence). The trim removed 3 bases at V and 2 bases at J, leaving 3 bases unmatched. This CDR3 is 15 amino acids long. The CDR3 DNA reads TGTGCCAGTAGTATGGGACAGGCGGGCAATCAGCCCCAGCATTTT. Translation gives CASSMGQAGNQPQHF.

This rearrangement joins TRBV7-2 to TRBJ2-7; 7 bases are a match to TRBD1. The CDR3 spans 16 residues. Germline values: CDR1 SGHTA, CDR2 FQGNSA. V gave up 0 bases and J gave up 0 bases; unmatched junction bases: 5. CDR3: CASSLASDRTSYEQYF. As DNA, the CDR3 is TGTGCCAGCAGCTTAGCCTCGGACAGGACCTCCTACGAGCAGTACTTC.

The V and J genes are TRBV2 and TRBJ2-5; D is perhaps TRBD1 (5 bases). The CDR3 runs to 14 residues. Per the germline V gene, CDR1 is SNHLY and CDR2 is FYNNEI. The V and J ends lost 6 bases and 2 bases respectively, with 13 bases between them. CDR3 amino acids: CASRVDSFQETQYF. DNA of the CDR3: TGTGCCAGCAGGGTAGACAGTTTTCAAGAGACCCAGTACTTC. The variable domain in full, with the rest retrieved from reference TRBV2 and TRBJ2-5, is EPEVTQTPSHQVTQMGQEVILRCVPISNHLYFYWYRQILGQKVEFLVSFYNNEISEKSEIFDDQFSVERPDGSNFTLKIRSTKLEDSAMYFCASRVDSFQETQYFGPGTRLLVL.

The chain carries TRBV18 and TRBJ1-1; TRBD1 matches 8 bases. This CDR3 spans 18 amino acids. V lost 3 bases and J lost 2; bases outside the gene matches: 14. Germline V CDR1 and CDR2: KGHSH, LQKENI. The CDR3 sequence: CASSPKLRTGRSNTEAFF. The CDR3 DNA follows: TGTGCCAGCTCACCCAAACTCCGGACAGGGCGAAGCAACACTGAAGCTTTCTTT.

The CDR3 region is CASSRQGNTGELFF. Here the CDR3 DNA reads TGTGCCAGCAGTCGACAGGGGAACACCGGGGAGCTGTTTTTT. The rearrangement uses TRBV9 and TRBJ2-2, with 7 nucleotides matching TRBD1. Germline CDR1 and CDR2: SGDLS and YYNGEE. The V gene end was trimmed by 5 bases and the J gene end by 1 base; junction bases not matched to a gene: 2. The CDR3 loop spans 14 amino acids. The full variable domain, rest sourced from reference TRBV9 and TRBJ2-2, is DSGVTQTPKHLITATGQRVTLRCSPRSGDLSVYWYQQSLDQGLQFLIQYYNGEERAKGNILERFSAQQFPDLHSELNLSSLELGDSALYFCASSRQGNTGELFFGEGSRLTVL.

This sequence joins TRBV28 and TRBJ1-2; TRBD1 matches 7 bases. The germline gives CDR1 MDHEN, CDR2 SYDVKM. V shed 4 bases and J 4 bases; nucleotides not matched to a gene: 6. This CDR3 contains 14 residues. This CDR3 reads CASSWTGESYGYTF. Here the CDR3 DNA reads TGTGCCAGCAGTTGGACAGGAGAATCCTATGGCTACACCTTC.

The CDR3 sequence: CASGSSGDDHEQYF. In DNA form, the CDR3 reads TGTGCTAGTGGTTCGAGCGGGGACGACCACGAGCAGTACTTC. The chain is built from TRBV12-5 and TRBJ2-7, with 7 nucleotides matching TRBD2. Trimming cost V 4 bases and J 5 bases; bases outside gene matches: 8. The CDR3 covers 14 residues. Germline V lookup: CDR1 LGHNT, CDR2 FRNRAP.

V and J are TRBV18 and TRBJ2-2; D remains unclear. V was shortened by 2 bases and J by 5 bases, with 6 bases between the two germline ends. The CDR3 is 13 residues long. CDR1 and CDR2 from the germline V gene are KGHSH and LQKENI. CDR3 loop: CASSPETTGELFF. CDR3 coding DNA: TGTGCCAGCTCACCAGAGACAACCGGGGAGCTGTTTTTT.

The V and J genes are TRBV9 and TRBJ1-1, with D maybe TRBD1 (6 bases). Per germline, CDR1 SGDLS and CDR2 YYNGEE. V was cut by 4 bases and J by 5 bases, with 18 bases left in between. This CDR3 is 15 amino acids long. CDR3 loop: CASSPRSGGRTEAFF. In nucleotides, the CDR3 is TGTGCCAGCAGCCCCCGTTCGGGGGGCAGGACTGAAGCTTTCTTT.